Below are 24 T cell receptor beta chains sequenced from a single sample in a study of blood T cell repertoires in COVID-19. The repertoire was sequenced with immunoSEQ multiplex PCR; TCRdb's copy has only in-frame clones and lacks some. The data hold around 59,000 clones, with 70% to 85% observed a single time. Sequencing was carried out using peripheral blood. These receptors originate from a human donor in a cohort sampled during active COVID-19.

This clone was seen many times. The J gene is TRBJ2-3, the V gene TRBV6-6; D uncertain. The CDR3 totals 13 residues. Trimming removed 5 bases from V and 2 bases from J, with 8 bases in between. Looked up from germline, CDR1 is MNHNY and CDR2 is SVGAGI (reference sequence). The CDR3 nucleotides are TGTGCCAGCAGTCTCACCTACACAGATACGCAGTATTTT. It codes for CASSLTYTDTQYF.

The chain combines TRBV19 with TRBJ2-6, with D uncertain. Germline CDR1 and CDR2: LNHDA and SQIVND (reference sequence). Trimming shortened V by 10 bases and J by 0 bases, and 10 bases separated the two germline ends. This CDR3 contains 14 residues. Here the CDR3 DNA reads TGTGCCACTAAAAGCCGCTCTGGGGCCAACGTCCTGACTTTC. Residues: CATKSRSGANVLTF.

The genes are TRBV19 and TRBJ2-2; D is possibly TRBD2 (6 bases). This CDR3 contains 15 residues. CDR1 is LNHDA, CDR2 SQIVND, per germline (reference sequence). Trimming took 7 bases from V and 1 from J, leaving 13 bases between them. The CDR3 protein is CASNGGTQNTGELFF. The CDR3 region has the DNA TGTGCCAGTAATGGCGGGACCCAGAACACCGGGGAGCTGTTTTTT.

The chain couples TRBV7-2 to TRBJ2-2, with 9 nucleotides matching TRBD1. Per the germline V gene, CDR1 is SGHTA and CDR2 is FQGNSA. This CDR3 is 15 amino acids long. J gave up 0 bases and V 5 bases, and 1 base lay outside the gene matches. CDR3 loop: CASSRTGANTGELFF. CDR3 sequence (DNA): TGTGCCAGCAGCCGGACAGGGGCGAACACCGGGGAGCTGTTTTTT.

This clone was picked up one time. The chain uses TRBV18 and TRBJ2-7; 7 bases line up with TRBD1. J was trimmed by 5 bases and V by 6 bases; bases with no gene match: 10. This CDR3 is built from 14 residues. Germline lookup yields CDR1 KGHSH and CDR2 LQKENI. The CDR3 DNA is TGTGCCAGCTCCTTGCGACAGGGAAGGCACGAGCAGTACTTC. This encodes CASSLRQGRHEQYF.

This clone appeared a single time. This rearrangement joins TRBV6-1 to TRBJ1-4; no firm D call. CDR1 is MNHNS, CDR2 SASEGT, per germline. The CDR3 totals 14 residues. Trimming shortened V by 3 bases and J by 4 bases, and 9 bases separated the two germline ends. CDR3 residues: CASSEAVHNEKLFF. Here the CDR3 DNA reads TGTGCCAGCAGTGAGGCAGTACATAATGAAAAACTGTTTTTT.

In its sample, this clone was seen a few times. This rearrangement joins TRBV2 to TRBJ2-1; 8 bases line up with TRBD1. Trimming took 3 bases from V and 7 from J; bases not matched to a gene: 11. The germline V gene has CDR1 SNHLY and CDR2 FYNNEI. This CDR3 contains 16 residues. The CDR3 DNA sequence: TGTGCCAGCAGTGAGATGCCCGGACAGGGTTGGAATGAGCAGTTCTTC. Its translation: CASSEMPGQGWNEQFF.

The J gene is TRBJ2-7, the V gene TRBV20-1; D possibly corresponds to TRBD2 (5 bases). Germline V gene data show CDR1 as DFQATT and CDR2 as SNEGSKA (reference sequence). This CDR3 is 17 amino acids long. V lost 3 bases to trimming and J lost 4 bases, with 25 bases between them. The CDR3 here is CSASAPTGNYPRYEQYF. The DNA of the CDR3 is TGCAGTGCTAGTGCCCCAACGGGGAACTACCCAAGGTACGAGCAGTACTTC.

The CDR3: CASSLGMADNEKLFF. CDR3 sequence (DNA): TGCGCCAGCAGCTTGGGAATGGCGGATAATGAAAAACTGTTTTTT. This chain joins TRBV5-1 and TRBJ1-4, with D unresolved. Per germline, CDR1 SGHRS and CDR2 YFSETQ. V dropped 0 bases and J dropped 4 bases, with 10 bases sitting between them. The CDR3 is made up of 15 amino acids. Full variable domain (outside the CDR3, taken from reference TRBV5-1 and TRBJ1-4): KAGVTQTPRYLIKTRGQQVTLSCSPISGHRSVSWYQQTPGQGLQFLFEYFSETQRNKGNFPGRFSGRQFSNSRSEMNVSTLELGDSALYLCASSLGMADNEKLFFGSGTQLSVL.

This chain uses TRBV7-9 with TRBJ2-7; 13 nucleotides agree with TRBD2. The CDR3 length is 18 residues. Germline assignment: CDR1 SEHNR and CDR2 FQNEAQ (reference sequence). After removal of 4 bases from V and 7 bases from J, the junction contained 16 bases not matched to a gene. The DNA for the CDR3 is TGTGCCAGCAGCTCCCGGACTAGCGGGAGCCCCCGAATCGGGGAGCAGTACTTC. The encoded protein is CASSSRTSGSPRIGEQYF.

The chain combines TRBV9 with TRBJ2-1, with TRBD2 as a possible D gene (6 bases). V was trimmed by 4 bases and J by 13 bases, leaving 18 bases between them. The CDR3 is made up of 13 amino acids. CDR1 is SGDLS and CDR2 is YYNGEE in the germline V gene. In DNA form, the CDR3 reads TGTGCCAGCAGCCCCCGGGACTTTACATCTCAGTTCTTC. This translates into CASSPRDFTSQFF.

This clone turned up a few times. V and J are TRBV5-4 and TRBJ2-4; 8 positions agree with TRBD1. The CDR3 has 13 amino acids. Germline loops: CDR1 SGHNT, CDR2 YYREEE (reference sequence). J gave up 9 bases and V 4 bases, and 6 bases lay outside the gene matches. This CDR3 reads CASSLDRGGIQYF. The CDR3 DNA is TGTGCCAGCAGCCTAGACAGGGGCGGCATTCAGTACTTC.

This clone was recorded many times. The chain couples TRBV2 to TRBJ1-2, with 7 bases matching TRBD1. The germline V gene encodes CDR1 SNHLY and CDR2 FYNNEI. The J segment lost 2 bases and the V segment lost 3 bases, leaving 9 bases of the junction unmatched. The CDR3 extends over 16 amino acids. CDR3 protein: CASSDVSQGRNYGYTF. The DNA of the CDR3 is TGTGCCAGCAGTGACGTATCACAGGGGCGAAACTATGGCTACACCTTC.

This rearrangement joins TRBV7-9 to TRBJ1-1; TRBD1 agrees at 9 bases. V was pared by 5 bases and J by 5 bases, with 6 bases of the junction left unmatched. The CDR3 runs to 14 residues. Germline CDR1 SEHNR, CDR2 FQNEAQ (reference sequence). Here the CDR3 DNA reads TGTGCCAGCAGCCATCCTGGACAGGGGACTGAAGCTTTCTTT. It yields the protein CASSHPGQGTEAFF.

The chain links TRBV3-1 (or the pseudogene TRBV3-2) to TRBJ2-3; weak D call: TRBD1 (5 bases). The CDR3 runs to 14 residues. Trimming removed 3 bases at V and 2 bases at J, with 9 bases between. Germline V gives CDR1 LGHDT, CDR2 YNNKEL (reference sequence). The CDR3 DNA sequence: TGTGCCAGCAGCCACTCAGGGTCCACAGATACGCAGTATTTT. It codes for CASSHSGSTDTQYF.

CDR3 region: CASSLDGGQPQHF. DNA of the CDR3: TGTGCCAGCAGTTTAGACGGGGGTCAGCCCCAGCATTTT. The chain recombines TRBV28 with TRBJ1-5, with D possibly matching TRBD1 (5 bases). The CDR3 contains 13 residues. Germline V gene sequence: CDR1 MDHEN, CDR2 SYDVKM. V shed 2 bases and J shed 6 bases, with 8 bases lying between them.

CDR3 in DNA: TGTGCCAGCAGCCAACTGGGACTAGCGGGAGAGGGCACAGATACGCAGTATTTT. It specifies CASSQLGLAGEGTDTQYF. J is TRBJ2-3 and V is TRBV4-2; 14 nucleotides match TRBD2. The CDR3 sequence is 18 residues long. After removal of 2 bases from V and 1 base from J, the junction contained 5 bases not matched to a gene. Germline V gene data show CDR1 as LGHNA and CDR2 as YNFKEQ.

The V and J genes are TRBV19 and TRBJ1-5, with TRBD1 matching over 8 bases. Germline CDR1 reads LNHDA; CDR2 reads SQIVND (reference sequence). This CDR3 spans 16 amino acids. Trimming cost V 6 bases and J 4 bases; bases outside gene matches: 11. The CDR3 region is CASRPSSGGNNQPQHF. The CDR3 DNA reads as TGTGCCAGTAGGCCATCGTCAGGGGGCAATAATCAGCCCCAGCATTTT. Filled out from reference TRBV19 and TRBJ1-5, the complete variable domain reads DGGITQSPKYLFRKEGQNVTLSCEQNLNHDAMYWYRQDPGQGLRLIYYSQIVNDFQKGDIAEGYSVSREKKESFPLTVTSAQKNPTAFYLCASRPSSGGNNQPQHFGDGTRLSIL.

This clone has a handful of counts. The J gene is TRBJ2-7, the V gene TRBV12-3 or TRBV12-4, with 9 bases lining up with TRBD1. This CDR3 has 13 amino acids. J gave up 6 bases and V 5 bases, and 5 bases lay outside the gene matches. The CDR3 nucleotides are TGTGCCAGCAGTCCTACAGGGGGCGGCGAGCAGTACTTC. Its protein is CASSPTGGGEQYF.

The chain recombines TRBV28 with TRBJ2-7; 7 nucleotides align to TRBD1. J was trimmed by 3 bases and V by 3 bases; bases with no gene match: 17. Germline CDR1 reads MDHEN; CDR2 reads SYDVKM. CDR3 size: 18 residues. Here the CDR3 reads CASSFLGTEDYQYYEQYF. The CDR3, as DNA: TGTGCCAGCAGTTTCCTTGGGACAGAAGACTACCAATACTACGAGCAGTACTTC.

V gene TRBV2 combines with J gene TRBJ2-2; D is possibly TRBD2 (5 bases). CDR1 and CDR2 from the germline V gene are SNHLY and FYNNEI. Trimming removed 6 bases at V and 7 bases at J, with 18 bases between. There are 15 residues in the CDR3. The CDR3 coding sequence is TGTGCCAGCAGCCCCGAGGGTTTTGGCCGCGGGGAGCTGTTTTTT. It is translated as CASSPEGFGRGELFF.

The chain uses TRBV24-1 and TRBJ2-1, with a tentative D call TRBD1 (7 bases). V lost 4 bases, J lost 5 bases, and 17 bases lay in between. The CDR3 consists of 16 residues. CDR1 KGHDR and CDR2 SFDVKD come from the germline V gene. The CDR3 region has the DNA TGTGCCACCAGTGAGCTAGACAGGGCGGGGAACAATGAGCAGTTCTTC. Protein: CATSELDRAGNNEQFF.

The chain employs TRBV7-2 and TRBJ2-3; 12 bases match TRBD2. V trimming: 4 bases; J trimming: 2 bases; junction bases outside the gene matches: 1. This CDR3 has 15 amino acids. Per germline, CDR1 SGHTA and CDR2 FQGNSA. CDR3 residues: CASSWTSGITDTQYF. The CDR3 DNA reads as TGTGCCAGCAGCTGGACTAGCGGGATCACAGATACGCAGTATTTT.

The rearrangement links TRBV11-2 to TRBJ1-6, with D possibly being TRBD1 (5 bases). The CDR3 loop spans 19 amino acids. Trimming left V 0 bases short and J 0 bases short, with 15 bases between. Germline V gives CDR1 SGHAT, CDR2 FQNNGV. CDR3 DNA sequence: TGTGCCAGCAGCTTAGAGTTGGGGGGACGAATCTCCTATAATTCACCCCTCCACTTT. Translated: CASSLELGGRISYNSPLHF. The complete variable domain, with remaining parts taken from reference TRBV11-2 and TRBJ1-6, reads EAGVAQSPRYKIIEKRQSVAFWCNPISGHATLYWYQQILGQGPKLLIQFQNNGVVDDSQLPKDRFSAERLKGVDSTLKIQPAKLEDSAVYLCASSLELGGRISYNSPLHFGNGTRLTVT.